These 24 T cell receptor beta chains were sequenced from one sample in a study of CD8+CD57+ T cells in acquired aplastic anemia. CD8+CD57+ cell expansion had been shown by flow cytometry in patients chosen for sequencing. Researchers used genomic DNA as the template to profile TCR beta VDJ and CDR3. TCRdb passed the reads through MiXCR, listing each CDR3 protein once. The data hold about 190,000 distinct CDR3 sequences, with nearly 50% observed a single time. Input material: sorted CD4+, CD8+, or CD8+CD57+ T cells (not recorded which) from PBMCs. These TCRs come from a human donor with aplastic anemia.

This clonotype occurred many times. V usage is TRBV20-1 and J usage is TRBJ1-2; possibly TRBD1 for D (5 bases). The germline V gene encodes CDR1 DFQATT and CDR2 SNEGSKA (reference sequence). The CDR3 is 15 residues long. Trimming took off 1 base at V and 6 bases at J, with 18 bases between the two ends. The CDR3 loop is CSARVLVWGENGYTF. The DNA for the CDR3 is TGCAGTGCTAGAGTTTTAGTTTGGGGGGAGAATGGCTACACCTTC.

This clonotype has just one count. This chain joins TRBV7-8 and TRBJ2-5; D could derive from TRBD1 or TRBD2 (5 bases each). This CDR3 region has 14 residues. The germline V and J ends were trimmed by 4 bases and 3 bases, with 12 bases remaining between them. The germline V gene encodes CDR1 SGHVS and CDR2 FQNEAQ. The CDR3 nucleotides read TGTGCCAGCAGCTACTGGGGACCAAAAGAGACCCAGTACTTC. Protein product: CASSYWGPKETQYF. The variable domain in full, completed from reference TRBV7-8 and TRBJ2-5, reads GAGVSQSPRYKVAKRGQDVALRCDPISGHVSLFWYQQALGQGPEFLTYFQNEAQLDKSGLPSDRFFAERPEGSVSTLKIQRTQQEDSAVYLCASSYWGPKETQYFGPGTRLLVL.

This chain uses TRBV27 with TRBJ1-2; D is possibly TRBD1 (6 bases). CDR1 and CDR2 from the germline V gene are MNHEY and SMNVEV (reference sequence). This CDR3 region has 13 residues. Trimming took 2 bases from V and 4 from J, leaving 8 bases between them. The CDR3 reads CASSLEGGYGYTF. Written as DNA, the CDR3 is TGTGCCAGCAGTTTAGAAGGGGGCTATGGCTACACCTTC.

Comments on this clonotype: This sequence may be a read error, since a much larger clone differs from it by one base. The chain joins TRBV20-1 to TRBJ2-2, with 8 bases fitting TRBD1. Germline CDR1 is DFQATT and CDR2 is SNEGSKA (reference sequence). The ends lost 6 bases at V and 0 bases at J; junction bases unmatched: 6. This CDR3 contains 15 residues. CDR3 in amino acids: CSAGQGAANTGELFF. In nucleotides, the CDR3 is TGCAGTGCCGGTCAGGGGGCTGCGAACACCGGGGAGCTGTTTTTT.

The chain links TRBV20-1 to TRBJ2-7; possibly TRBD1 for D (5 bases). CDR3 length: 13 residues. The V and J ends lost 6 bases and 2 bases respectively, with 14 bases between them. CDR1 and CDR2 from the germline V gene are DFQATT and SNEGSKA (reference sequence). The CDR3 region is CSARRTRTYEQYF. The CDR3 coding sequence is TGCAGTGCCAGAAGGACACGAACCTACGAGCAGTACTTC.

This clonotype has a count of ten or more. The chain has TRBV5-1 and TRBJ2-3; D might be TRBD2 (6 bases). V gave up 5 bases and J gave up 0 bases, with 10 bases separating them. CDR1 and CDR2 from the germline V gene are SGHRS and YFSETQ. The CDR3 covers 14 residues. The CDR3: CASSSGTSTDTQYF. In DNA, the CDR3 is TGCGCCAGCAGTTCCGGGACTAGCACAGATACGCAGTATTTT.

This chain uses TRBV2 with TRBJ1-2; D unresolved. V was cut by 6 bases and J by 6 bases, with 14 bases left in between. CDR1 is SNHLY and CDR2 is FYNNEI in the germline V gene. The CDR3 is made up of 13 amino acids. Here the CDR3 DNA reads TGTGCCAGCAGGTTAATTCAGACCAATGGCTACACCTTC. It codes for CASRLIQTNGYTF.

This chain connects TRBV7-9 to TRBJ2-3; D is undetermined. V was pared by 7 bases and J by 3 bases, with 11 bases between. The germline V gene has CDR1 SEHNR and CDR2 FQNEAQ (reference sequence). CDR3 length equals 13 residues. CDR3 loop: CASTTLATDTQYF. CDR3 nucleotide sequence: TGTGCCAGCACCACTCTGGCGACAGATACGCAGTATTTT.

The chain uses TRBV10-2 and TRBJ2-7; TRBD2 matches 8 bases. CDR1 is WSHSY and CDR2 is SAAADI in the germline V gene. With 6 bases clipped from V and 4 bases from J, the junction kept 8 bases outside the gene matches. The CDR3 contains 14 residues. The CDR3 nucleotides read TGCGCCAGCAGATCGAATAGCGGGGAATACGAGCAGTACTTC. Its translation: CASRSNSGEYEQYF.

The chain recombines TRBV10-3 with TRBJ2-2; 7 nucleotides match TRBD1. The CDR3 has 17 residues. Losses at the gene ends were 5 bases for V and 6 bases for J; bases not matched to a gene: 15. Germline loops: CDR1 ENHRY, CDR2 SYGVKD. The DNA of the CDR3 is TGTGCCATCAGTCCGAACCACCGGGACAGAGAGGCCGGGGAGCTGTTTTTT. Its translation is CAISPNHRDREAGELFF.

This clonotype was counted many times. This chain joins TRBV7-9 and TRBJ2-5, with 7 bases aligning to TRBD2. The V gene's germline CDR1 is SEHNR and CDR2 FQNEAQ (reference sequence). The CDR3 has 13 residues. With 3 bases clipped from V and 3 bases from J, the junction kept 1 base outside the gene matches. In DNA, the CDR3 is TGTGCCAGCAGCTTGACTAGCAAAGAGACCCAGTACTTC. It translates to CASSLTSKETQYF.

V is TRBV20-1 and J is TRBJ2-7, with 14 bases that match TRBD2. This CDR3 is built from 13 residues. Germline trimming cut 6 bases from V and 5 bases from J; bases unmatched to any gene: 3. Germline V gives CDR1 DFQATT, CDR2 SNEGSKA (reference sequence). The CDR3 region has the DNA TGCAGTGCAGGGGGACTAGCGGGAGACGAGCAGTACTTC. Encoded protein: CSAGGLAGDEQYF.

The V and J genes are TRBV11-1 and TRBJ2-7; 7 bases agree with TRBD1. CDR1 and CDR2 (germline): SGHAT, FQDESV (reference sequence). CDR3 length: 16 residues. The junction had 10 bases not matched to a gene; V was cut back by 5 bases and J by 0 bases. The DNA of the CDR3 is TGTGCCAGCAGCCAAAACGGACAGGCTAGCTCCTACGAGCAGTACTTC. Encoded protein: CASSQNGQASSYEQYF.

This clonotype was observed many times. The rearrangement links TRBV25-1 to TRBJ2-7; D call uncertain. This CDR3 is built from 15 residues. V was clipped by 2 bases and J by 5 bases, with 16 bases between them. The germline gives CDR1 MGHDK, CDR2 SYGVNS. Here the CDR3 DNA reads TGTGCCAGCAGTGAACGGATGGGCATCATCGACGAGCAGTACTTC. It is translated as CASSERMGIIDEQYF.

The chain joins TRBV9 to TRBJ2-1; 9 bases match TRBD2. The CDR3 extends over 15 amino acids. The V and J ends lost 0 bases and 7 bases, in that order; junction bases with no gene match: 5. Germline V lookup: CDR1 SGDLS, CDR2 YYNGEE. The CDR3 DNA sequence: TGTGCCAGCAGCGTAGATCTCGCGGGGGGGAATGAGCAGTTCTTC. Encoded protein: CASSVDLAGGNEQFF.

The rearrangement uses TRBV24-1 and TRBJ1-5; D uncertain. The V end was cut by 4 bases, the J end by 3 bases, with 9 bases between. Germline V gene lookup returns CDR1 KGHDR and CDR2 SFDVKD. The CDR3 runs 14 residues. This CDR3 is CATSEGGTNQPQHF. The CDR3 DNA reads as TGTGCCACCAGTGAAGGCGGCACCAATCAGCCCCAGCATTTT.

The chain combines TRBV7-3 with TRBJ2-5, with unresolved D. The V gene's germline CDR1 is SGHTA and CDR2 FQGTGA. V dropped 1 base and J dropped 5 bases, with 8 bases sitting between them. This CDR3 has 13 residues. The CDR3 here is CASSLNVGETQYF. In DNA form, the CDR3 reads TGTGCCAGCAGCTTAAACGTGGGGGAGACCCAGTACTTC.

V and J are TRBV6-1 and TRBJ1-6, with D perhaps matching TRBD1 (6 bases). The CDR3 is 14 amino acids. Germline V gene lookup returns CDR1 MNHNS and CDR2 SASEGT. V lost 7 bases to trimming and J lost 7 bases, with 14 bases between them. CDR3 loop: CASIDRRVNSPLHF. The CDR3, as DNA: TGTGCCAGCATTGACAGGAGGGTCAATTCACCCCTCCACTTT.

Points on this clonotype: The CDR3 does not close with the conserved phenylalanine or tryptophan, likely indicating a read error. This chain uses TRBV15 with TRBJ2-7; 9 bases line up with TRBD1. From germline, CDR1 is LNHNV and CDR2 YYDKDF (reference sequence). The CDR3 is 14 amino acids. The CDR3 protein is CATSRGDRGGEQYL. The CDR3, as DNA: TGTGCTACCAGCAGAGGAGACAGGGGGGGCGAGCAGTACCTC.

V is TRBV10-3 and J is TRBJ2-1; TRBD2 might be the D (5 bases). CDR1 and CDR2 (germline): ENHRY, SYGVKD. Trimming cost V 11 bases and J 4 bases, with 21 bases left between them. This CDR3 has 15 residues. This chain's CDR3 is CASVRALDGYNEQFF. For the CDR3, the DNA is TGTGCCTCGGTGCGGGCCCTCGATGGGTACAATGAGCAGTTCTTC.

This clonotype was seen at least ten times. The CDR3 coding sequence is TGTGCTAGTGGTCCCGCTACGCAGTATTTT. Protein: CASGPATQYF. The chain is built from TRBV12-5 and TRBJ2-3; unclear D gene. Trimming stripped 5 bases from V and 8 bases from J, with 5 bases between. The CDR3 contains 10 residues. Germline values: CDR1 LGHNT, CDR2 FRNRAP.

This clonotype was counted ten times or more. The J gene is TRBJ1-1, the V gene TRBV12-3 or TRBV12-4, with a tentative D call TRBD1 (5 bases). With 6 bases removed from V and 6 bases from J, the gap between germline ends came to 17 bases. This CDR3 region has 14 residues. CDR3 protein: CASRPRGPGAEAFF. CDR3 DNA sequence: TGTGCCAGCAGACCGAGGGGCCCCGGGGCTGAAGCTTTCTTT.

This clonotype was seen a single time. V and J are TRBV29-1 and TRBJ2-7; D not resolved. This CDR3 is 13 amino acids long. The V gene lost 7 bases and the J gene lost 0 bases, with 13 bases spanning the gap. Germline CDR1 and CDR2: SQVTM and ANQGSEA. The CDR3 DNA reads TGCAGCGCATTAAAAGGCCTCTCCTACGAGCAGTACTTC. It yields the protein CSALKGLSYEQYF.

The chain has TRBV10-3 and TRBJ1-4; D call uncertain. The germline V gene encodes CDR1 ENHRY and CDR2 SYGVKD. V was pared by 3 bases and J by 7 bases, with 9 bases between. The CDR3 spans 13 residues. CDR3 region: CAISETGIEKLFF. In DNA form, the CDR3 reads TGTGCCATCAGTGAAACGGGTATTGAAAAACTGTTTTTT.